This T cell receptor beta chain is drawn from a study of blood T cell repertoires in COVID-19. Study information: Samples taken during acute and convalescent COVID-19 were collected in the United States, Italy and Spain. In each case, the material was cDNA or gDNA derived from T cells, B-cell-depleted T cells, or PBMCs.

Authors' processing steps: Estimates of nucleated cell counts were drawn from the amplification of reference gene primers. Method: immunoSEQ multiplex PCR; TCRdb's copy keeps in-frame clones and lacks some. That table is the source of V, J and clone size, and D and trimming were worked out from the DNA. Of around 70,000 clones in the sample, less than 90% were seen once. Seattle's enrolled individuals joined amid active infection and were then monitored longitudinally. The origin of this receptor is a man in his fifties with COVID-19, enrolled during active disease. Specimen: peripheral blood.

The CDR3 reads CASSLGRGEAKNIQYF. The CDR3 DNA reads TGTGCCAGCAGCTTAGGCAGGGGGGAAGCCAAAAACATTCAGTACTTC. V and J are TRBV11-2 and TRBJ2-4; TRBD1 might be the D (7 bases). Per germline, CDR1 SGHAT and CDR2 FQNNGV. CDR3 length: 16 amino acids. Trimming pared 1 base from V and 0 bases from J, leaving 10 bases between.